This T cell receptor (beta chain) was documented in a study of T cells in Graves' hyperthyroidism and ophthalmopathy. On this clonotype itself: Its antigen is not identified. A much larger clone differs by one base, so this may be a read error.

V was cut by 3 bases and J by 5 bases, with 15 bases left in between. This CDR3 has 15 residues. Germline assignment: CDR1 SGHNT and CDR2 YYREEE (reference sequence). Study results and limitations: Ophthalmopathy prediction by the model preceded onset by a median about 6.3 months. In the blood, most expanded thyroid clonotypes above 0.001 appeared as well.

RNA transcripts yielded amplified TCR beta CDR3 regions. During a first-round RT-PCR of the TCR CDR3, the HTBI primer set was used. TCRdb processed the multiplex PCR reads anew with MiXCR; each CDR3 protein has one entry. The table has fewer than 750,000 distinct CDR3 sequences, about half seen once; the top ten hold around 7.7%. Sequencing was performed on peripheral blood or thyroid tissue (not recorded which). This TCR was recovered from a woman aged 18-35 years with Graves' hyperthyroidism. The rearrangement joins TRBV5-4 to TRBJ1-3; D is uncertain. CDR3 bases: TGTGCCAGCAGCTCAAGCCCGGACCCCCGAAACACCATATATTTT. Protein product: CASSSSPDPRNTIYF. The variable domain in full, completed from reference TRBV5-4 and TRBJ1-3, reads ETGVTQSPTHLIKTRGQQVTLRCSSQSGHNTVSWYQQALGQGPQFIFQYYREEENGRGNFPPRFSGLQFPNYSSELNVNALELDDSALYLCASSSSPDPRNTIYFGEGSWLTVV.